The next 32 T cell receptor beta chains were all read from a single sample in a study of OX40 agonist ivuxolimab in advanced cancers. The protocol was immunoSEQ multiplex PCR, while the TCRdb copy is restricted to in-frame clones and leaves out a portion. Here the sample spans fewer than 100,000 clones, around 85% being singletons. Sequenced here: CD4+ or CD8+ T cells sorted from blood, sampled in a trial of the OX40 agonist ivuxolimab. The receptors here all came from an adult with an advanced solid tumor such as melanoma, head and neck, liver or kidney cancer.

The gene calls are TRBV7-3 and TRBJ1-1; 7 bases fit TRBD1. CDR1 is SGHTA and CDR2 is FQGTGA in the germline V gene. This CDR3 has 13 amino acids. V gave up 6 bases and J gave up 11 bases; unmatched junction bases: 12. The CDR3 region has the DNA TGTGCCAGCAGTTTGACAGGGCACGTTCGGGCTTTCTTT. Its protein product is CASSLTGHVRAFF.

The genes are TRBV5-1 and TRBJ2-2; 8 positions agree with TRBD1. The germline V gene has CDR1 SGHRS and CDR2 YFSETQ. With 7 bases clipped from V and 7 bases from J, the junction kept 18 bases outside the gene matches. This CDR3 spans 17 amino acids. The CDR3 bases are TGCGCCAGCCGGAACCGGGGCAGGGGGCTTAATGGCGGGGAGCTGTTTTTT. This codes for CASRNRGRGLNGGELFF. The variable domain in full, completed from reference TRBV5-1 and TRBJ2-2, reads KAGVTQTPRYLIKTRGQQVTLSCSPISGHRSVSWYQQTPGQGLQFLFEYFSETQRNKGNFPGRFSGRQFSNSRSEMNVSTLELGDSALYLCASRNRGRGLNGGELFFGEGSRLTVL.

V gene TRBV5-8 combines with J gene TRBJ2-2; TRBD1 matches 7 bases. CDR3 length: 15 residues. CDR1 and CDR2 (germline): SGHTS, YDEGEE. V dropped 1 base and J dropped 5; count of bases not matched to a gene: 5. CDR3 sequence reads: CASSLQGVWTGELFF. The CDR3 DNA follows: TGTGCCAGCAGCTTGCAGGGGGTTTGGACCGGGGAGCTGTTTTTT.

The gene calls are TRBV5-1 and TRBJ1-1; D is unresolved. Trimming removed 4 bases from V and 1 base from J, with 11 bases in between. The CDR3 loop spans 14 amino acids. Germline values: CDR1 SGHRS, CDR2 YFSETQ. In DNA, the CDR3 is TGCGCCAGCAGCACGGGAGGCGGGAACACTGAAGCTTTCTTT. It specifies CASSTGGGNTEAFF.

The rearrangement links TRBV18 to TRBJ1-2; D uncertain. CDR1 KGHSH and CDR2 LQKENI come from the germline V gene. This CDR3 spans 13 amino acids. Trimming left V 3 bases short and J 8 bases short, with 13 bases between. In nucleotides, the CDR3 is TGTGCCAGCTCACCGGAGGAGGACCTCGGCTACACCTTC. Protein: CASSPEEDLGYTF.

V is TRBV7-2 and J is TRBJ2-6; no reliable D call. Germline lookup yields CDR1 SGHTA and CDR2 FQGNSA. Trimming shortened V by 3 bases and J by 4 bases, and 10 bases separated the two germline ends. This CDR3 is built from 15 residues. This CDR3 reads CASSFSPAGANVLTF. DNA of the CDR3: TGTGCCAGCAGCTTTAGTCCCGCCGGGGCCAACGTCCTGACTTTC.

The V gene is TRBV11-1, the J gene TRBJ2-2; the D is unclear. Germline CDR1 is SGHAT and CDR2 is FQDESV (reference sequence). The V and J ends lost 1 base and 0 bases respectively, with 6 bases between them. The CDR3 extends over 15 amino acids. In nucleotides, the CDR3 is TGTGCCAGCAGCTTAGGACACGCGAACACCGGGGAGCTGTTTTTT. The encoded protein is CASSLGHANTGELFF.

The CDR3, as DNA: TGTGCCAGCTCTTCGGACAGGGGTGACACTGAAGCTTTCTTT. Its translation: CASSSDRGDTEAFF. The chain couples TRBV18 to TRBJ1-1; 9 nucleotides agree with TRBD1. This CDR3 spans 14 amino acids. Germline V gene lookup returns CDR1 KGHSH and CDR2 LQKENI. V trimming: 6 bases; J trimming: 3 bases; junction bases outside the gene matches: 5.

The gene calls are TRBV7-8 and TRBJ1-6; D call uncertain. Germline CDR1 is SGHVS and CDR2 is FQNEAQ. V was trimmed by 1 base and J by 0 bases, leaving 7 bases between them. The CDR3 totals 16 residues. The chain's CDR3 is CASSLVTSSYNSPLHF. DNA for the CDR3: TGTGCCAGCAGCTTAGTGACCAGCTCCTATAATTCACCCCTCCACTTT.

V and J are TRBV6-5 and TRBJ2-7; a possible D gene is TRBD2 (5 bases). The CDR3 extends over 15 amino acids. The germline V gene encodes CDR1 MNHEY and CDR2 SVGAGI. Trimming took 0 bases from V and 6 from J, leaving 15 bases between them. CDR3 in DNA: TGTGCCAGCAGTTACTCGGAGGTCCTAGCCCTCGAGCAGTACTTC. This encodes CASSYSEVLALEQYF.

V is TRBV28 and J is TRBJ1-3; TRBD1 matches 7 bases. With 6 bases clipped from V and 3 bases from J, the junction kept 5 bases outside the gene matches. The CDR3 length is 14 residues. Germline V lookup: CDR1 MDHEN, CDR2 SYDVKM. CDR3 nucleotide sequence: TGTGCCAGCAGACGGACAGGTTTTGGAAACACCATATATTTT. Amino acids: CASRRTGFGNTIYF.

In this sample, this clone turned up once. The rearrangement uses TRBV7-8 and TRBJ2-2; the match to TRBD2 covers 10 bases. The germline gives CDR1 SGHVS, CDR2 FQNEAQ. This CDR3 is built from 16 residues. The V gene end was trimmed by 1 base and the J gene end by 6 bases; junction bases not matched to a gene: 5. The CDR3 loop is CASSLEVAGGSGELFF. The CDR3 DNA reads TGTGCCAGCAGCTTAGAAGTAGCGGGGGGTTCCGGGGAGCTGTTTTTT.

V usage is TRBV11-2 and J usage is TRBJ2-6, with D unclear. Trimming took off 3 bases at V and 1 base at J, with 1 base between the two ends. Germline V gene lookup returns CDR1 SGHAT and CDR2 FQNNGV. The CDR3 contains 13 residues. CDR3 loop: CASSFSGANVLTF. The CDR3 bases are TGTGCCAGCAGCTTTTCTGGGGCCAACGTCCTGACTTTC.

This chain links TRBV19 with TRBJ1-2; tentatively, D is TRBD1 (5 bases). The CDR3 is 15 residues long. V shed 5 bases and J shed 8 bases, with 21 bases lying between them. In germline, CDR1 is LNHDA, CDR2 SQIVND (reference sequence). As DNA, the CDR3 is TGTGCCAGTAGTCCGACGACAGCCGATCCGGGGGGCTACACCTTC. Amino acid sequence: CASSPTTADPGGYTF.

This chain joins TRBV5-1 and TRBJ2-3; D is possibly TRBD1 (5 bases). CDR1 is SGHRS and CDR2 is YFSETQ in the germline V gene. V lost 0 bases, J lost 5 bases, and 10 bases lay in between. The CDR3 consists of 14 residues. CDR3 nucleotide sequence: TGCGCCAGCAGCTTGGGACAGTCGGGAGATACGCAGTATTTT. It yields the protein CASSLGQSGDTQYF. The entire variable domain, with the rest obtained from reference TRBV5-1 and TRBJ2-3, is as follows: KAGVTQTPRYLIKTRGQQVTLSCSPISGHRSVSWYQQTPGQGLQFLFEYFSETQRNKGNFPGRFSGRQFSNSRSEMNVSTLELGDSALYLCASSLGQSGDTQYFGPGTRLTVL.

The chain joins TRBV9 to TRBJ2-5; TRBD1 matches 8 bases. J was trimmed by 5 bases and V by 3 bases; bases with no gene match: 3. The CDR3 sequence is 13 residues long. Germline V gene sequence: CDR1 SGDLS, CDR2 YYNGEE. The CDR3 sequence is CASSGTGRETQYF. Written as DNA, the CDR3 is TGTGCCAGCAGCGGGACAGGGCGGGAGACCCAGTACTTC.

The gene calls are TRBV10-2 and TRBJ1-5, with 7 positions matching TRBD1. The trim removed 8 bases at V and 7 bases at J, leaving 5 bases unmatched. Germline CDR1 is WSHSY and CDR2 is SAAADI. The CDR3 extends over 12 amino acids. CDR3 region: CASGTGDQPQHF. CDR3 sequence (DNA): TGCGCCAGCGGAACAGGGGACCAGCCCCAGCATTTT.

For the CDR3, the DNA is TGTGCCAGCAGCAAAGGATGGACGGCAAAGGAGGCCACTGAAGCTTTCTTT. Residues: CASSKGWTAKEATEAFF. V is TRBV9 and J is TRBJ1-1; D call uncertain. This CDR3 contains 17 residues. Between the trimmed V and J ends, which lost 4 bases and 4 bases, there was a span of 23 bases. Germline V gene lookup returns CDR1 SGDLS and CDR2 YYNGEE.

The gene calls are TRBV5-1 and TRBJ1-1; the D is unclear. Trimming took 3 bases from V and 3 from J, leaving 18 bases between them. The CDR3 is 16 amino acids. CDR1 is SGHRS, CDR2 YFSETQ, per germline. Here the CDR3 reads CASSSVDAPRDTEAFF. The CDR3 DNA reads TGCGCCAGCAGCTCCGTGGACGCACCCCGGGACACTGAAGCTTTCTTT.

The V and J genes are TRBV20-1 and TRBJ2-7; no reliable D call. The CDR3 is made up of 11 amino acids. The V end lost 1 base, the J end lost 6 bases, and 7 bases lay between the germline ends. Germline CDR1 and CDR2: DFQATT and SNEGSKA (reference sequence). The CDR3 DNA is TGCAGTGCTAGAGCTGGCTCCGAGCAGTACTTC. Its translation: CSARAGSEQYF.

V and J are TRBV5-1 and TRBJ1-6, with D hard to call. Germline V gene sequence: CDR1 SGHRS, CDR2 YFSETQ. V lost 4 bases and J lost 5, with 13 bases in between. CDR3 length: 15 residues. The CDR3 bases are TGCGCCAGCAGCATAGAGACCGGTAATAATTCACCCCTCCACTTT. This encodes CASSIETGNNSPLHF.

The V call is TRBV7-9, the J call TRBJ1-6; no reliable D call. The CDR3 is 13 residues long. CDR1 is SEHNR, CDR2 FQNEAQ, per germline (reference sequence). V gave up 4 bases and J gave up 10 bases, with 11 bases separating them. CDR3 DNA: TGTGCCAGCAGCTCCCAGGATTTGTCACCCCTCCACTTT. Translated, it gives CASSSQDLSPLHF.

The gene calls are TRBV15 and TRBJ2-5; D remains unclear. The CDR3 runs 13 residues. V was cut by 0 bases and J by 5 bases, with 7 bases left in between. Germline V lookup: CDR1 LNHNV, CDR2 YYDKDF (reference sequence). The CDR3 sequence is CATSRDLVETQYF. The CDR3, as DNA: TGTGCCACCAGCAGAGATCTAGTGGAGACCCAGTACTTC.

The chain combines TRBV18 with TRBJ2-7, with TRBD2 as a possible D gene (6 bases). Trimming took 2 bases from V and 4 from J, leaving 15 bases between them. Germline loops: CDR1 KGHSH, CDR2 LQKENI. CDR3 length equals 15 residues. The CDR3 DNA follows: TGTGCCAGCTCACCATCCGGGGGTGGGGATTACGAGCAGTACTTC. This codes for CASSPSGGGDYEQYF.

This clone has just a few counts. The chain carries TRBV5-4 and TRBJ1-4; D unresolved. The germline V gene encodes CDR1 SGHNT and CDR2 YYREEE (reference sequence). This CDR3 contains 13 residues. V dropped 4 bases and J dropped 0 bases, with 4 bases sitting between them. The CDR3 protein is CASSTPTNEKLFF. In DNA form, the CDR3 reads TGTGCCAGCAGCACGCCAACTAATGAAAAACTGTTTTTT.

This clone was picked up a small number of times. The chain combines TRBV11-2 with TRBJ2-5, with D possibly being TRBD2 (5 bases). Per germline, CDR1 SGHAT and CDR2 FQNNGV. V lost 1 base and J lost 10, with 16 bases in between. The CDR3 extends over 14 amino acids. The CDR3 bases are TGTGCCAGCAGCTTAGTGGCTCGTGGCCGGGGCCAGTACTTC. Its protein is CASSLVARGRGQYF.

The chain carries TRBV5-1 and TRBJ2-1, with D tentatively TRBD1 or TRBD2 (6 bases each). V was pared by 6 bases and J by 4 bases, with 11 bases between. The CDR3 runs to 13 residues. CDR1 SGHRS and CDR2 YFSETQ come from the germline V gene. The chain's CDR3 is CASKGGDYNEQFF. The CDR3 DNA sequence: TGCGCCAGCAAGGGGGGTGATTACAATGAGCAGTTCTTC.

The V call is TRBV21-1, the J call TRBJ2-1. TRBV21-1 has pseudogene status. The CDR3 totals 13 residues. The CDR3 coding sequence is TGTGCCAGCAGCAAACAAGATTACAATGAGCAGTTCTTC. Protein: CASSKQDYNEQFF.

Here the CDR3 DNA reads TGTGCCAGCAGTAAGGACCTTCTCTACACCTTC. Amino acid sequence: CASSKDLLYTF. This chain connects TRBV6-1 to TRBJ1-2; D is unclear. This CDR3 region has 11 residues. Trimming cost V 5 bases and J 10 bases, with 11 bases left between them. Germline-derived CDR1 and CDR2 are MNHNS and SASEGT.

This chain uses TRBV7-2 with TRBJ1-6, with TRBD1 as a possible D gene (5 bases). The CDR3 has 17 amino acids. Germline assignment: CDR1 SGHTA and CDR2 FQGNSA. V lost 5 bases to trimming and J lost 0 bases, with 14 bases between them. CDR3 sequence reads: CASSRGGTSSYNSPLHF. The CDR3, as DNA: TGTGCCAGCAGCCGGGGGGGGACCAGCTCCTATAATTCACCCCTCCACTTT.

The chain links TRBV18 to TRBJ1-5; D may be TRBD1 (5 bases). CDR1 and CDR2 (germline): KGHSH, LQKENI. The germline V and J ends were trimmed by 3 bases and 7 bases, with 16 bases remaining between them. The CDR3 loop spans 15 amino acids. The CDR3 reads CASSPMGPKGQPQHF. The CDR3 DNA reads TGTGCCAGCTCACCTATGGGGCCTAAGGGGCAGCCCCAGCATTTT.

J is TRBJ1-2 and V is TRBV2; D remains unclear. Trimming left V 4 bases short and J 0 bases short, with 12 bases between. Germline V gene data show CDR1 as SNHLY and CDR2 as FYNNEI. There are 15 residues in the CDR3. The CDR3 here is CASSVVAAANYGYTF. The CDR3 coding sequence is TGTGCCAGCAGTGTAGTGGCAGCAGCTAACTATGGCTACACCTTC. Filled out from reference TRBV2 and TRBJ1-2, the complete variable domain reads EPEVTQTPSHQVTQMGQEVILRCVPISNHLYFYWYRQILGQKVEFLVSFYNNEISEKSEIFDDQFSVERPDGSNFTLKIRSTKLEDSAMYFCASSVVAAANYGYTFGSGTRLTVV.